Listed below are T cell receptor beta chains from one sample, sequenced in a study of blood T cell repertoires in COVID-19. Produced via immunoSEQ multiplex PCR; TCRdb's table is partial and in-frame only. The sample carries 300,000 to 350,000 clones, approximately 87% recorded once. The sample taken for sequencing was peripheral blood. The receptors were sampled from a woman aged 50 to 60 with COVID-19, enrolled during active disease. Each CDR3 is given with its conserved first and last residue. The order of the fields is D gene, clone size, J gene, V gene, CDR3 DNA, CDR3 protein. A D gene is named only where the DNA matches it firmly. Part of the rows lack a size; the others show once, few, many or a class for expanded clones.

-,-,TRBJ2-6,TRBV2,TGTGCCAGCACGGGTTCTGGGGCCAACGTCCTGACTTTC,CASTGSGANVLTF
-,-,TRBJ1-5,TRBV6-6,TGTGCCAGCAGTTCGCCCAATCAGGGAAGGTATCAGCCCCAGCATTTT,CASSSPNQGRYQPQHF
TRBD1,-,TRBJ1-1,TRBV18,TGTGCCAGCCCCCGGCCGGGACAGCGGAACACTGAAGCTTTCTTT,CASPRPGQRNTEAFF
-,-,TRBJ2-7,TRBV5-1,TGCGCCAGCAGCATACCCCGGGACGAGCAGTACTTC,CASSIPRDEQYF
-,-,TRBJ2-7,TRBV5-5,TGTGCCAGCAGCGTCATGAGCGGTAGCTACGAGCAGTACTTC,CASSVMSGSYEQYF
TRBD1,-,TRBJ2-1,TRBV5-4,TGTGCCAGCAGCTCTACACCGACAGGGGCTGTGTCGAGGCAGTTCTTC,CASSSTPTGAVSRQFF
TRBD1,once,TRBJ1-2,TRBV6-5,TGTGCCAGCAGTTCAACTGGACAGGGATTTTATGGCTACACCTTC,CASSSTGQGFYGYTF
TRBD1,-,TRBJ2-6,TRBV5-1,TGCGCCAGCAGCTTCGGGACAGGGGGGCGAGGGGCCAACGTCCTGACTTTC,CASSFGTGGRGANVLTF
-,-,TRBJ1-4,TRBV15,TGTGCCACCAGCAGAGATAGCGGTGGGCCTAATGAAAAACTGTTTTTT,CATSRDSGGPNEKLFF
-,-,TRBJ2-7,TRBV6-5,TGTGCCAGCAGTTACGCGGAGGGGAATTTGGCCTACGAGCAGTACTTC,CASSYAEGNLAYEQYF
TRBD2,-,TRBJ2-1,TRBV24-1,TGTGCCACCAGTCGGGGCGGGACTAGCTACAATGAGCAGTTCTTC,CATSRGGTSYNEQFF
TRBD1,once,TRBJ1-2,TRBV27,TGTGCCAGCCGGGCAGGGGGCTTGGGCTACACCTTC,CASRAGGLGYTF
TRBD2,few,TRBJ2-7,TRBV23-1,TGCGCCAGCAGTCAATCGGCTCGACTAGCGGGAGTTCCCTCATCCGAGCAGTACTTC,CASSQSARLAGVPSSEQYF
-,-,TRBJ2-1,TRBV14,TGTGCCAGCAGTACCCACCTATACTCCTACAATGAGCAGTTCTTC,CASSTHLYSYNEQFF
TRBD2,-,TRBJ2-1,TRBV5-1,TGCGCCAGCAGACTAGGGACTAGCGGGAGGCGTGACAATGAGCAGTTCTTC,CASRLGTSGRRDNEQFF
-,once,TRBJ1-6,TRBV12-3/TRBV12-4,TGTGCCAGCAGCCCGGACAGAAATTCACCCCTCCACTTT,CASSPDRNSPLHF
-,-,TRBJ1-2,TRBV14,TGTGCCAGCAGCCAAGCTTCTAAGGGGCGGTTGGATGGCTACACCTTC,CASSQASKGRLDGYTF
TRBD1,-,TRBJ2-7,TRBV2,TGTGCCAGCAGTGAGATTAAGGGACAGGCCGCCTACGAGCAGTACTTC,CASSEIKGQAAYEQYF
-,-,TRBJ1-3,TRBV4-1,TGCGCCAGCAGCCCAATCAGGGATTTTGAAAACACCATATATTTT,CASSPIRDFENTIYF
TRBD1,-,TRBJ2-5,TRBV5-1,TGCGCCAGCAGCCCCCGAGCCCCCGGGACAGGGGGCAGTTTTGGAGAGACCCAGTACTTC,CASSPRAPGTGGSFGETQYF
-,-,TRBJ2-7,TRBV21-1,TGTGCCAGCAGCAAAGAGAGGCGACAGGACTCCTACGAGCAGTACTTC,CASSKERRQDSYEQYF
TRBD1,-,TRBJ1-2,TRBV3-1/TRBV3-2,TGTGCCAGCAGCCAAAATGGACAGGGGGCGAGGGGGAATGGCTACACCTTC,CASSQNGQGARGNGYTF
-,-,TRBJ2-3,TRBV24-1,TGTGCCACCAGGGACTACACAGATACGCAGTATTTT,CATRDYTDTQYF
TRBD1,-,TRBJ2-7,TRBV4-1,TGCGCCAGCAGGGGACAGTCCTCCTACGAGCAGTACTTC,CASRGQSSYEQYF
TRBD2,-,TRBJ2-5,TRBV7-9,TGTGCCAGCAGATCCGGGAGCCCGGGGGGGGAGACCCAGTACTTC,CASRSGSPGGETQYF
TRBD1,-,TRBJ1-2,TRBV6-5,TGTGCCAGCAGTTACGACCTCAAGGGACAGGGACATGGCTACACCTTC,CASSYDLKGQGHGYTF
-,-,TRBJ2-6,TRBV15,TGTGCCACCAGCCTAGTGGGGGGGCCAATCTCTGGGGCCAACGTCCTGACTTTC,CATSLVGGPISGANVLTF
-,-,TRBJ1-1,TRBV27,TGTGCCAGCAGTTCAATACAGGGAGTAGCTTTCTTT,CASSSIQGVAFF
-,-,TRBJ2-6,TRBV7-2,TGTGCCAGCAGCCGGGACTCTGGGGCCAACGTCCTGACTTTC,CASSRDSGANVLTF
-,-,TRBJ2-1,TRBV6-5,TGTGCCAGCAGGGTCGCGTCTATTCTTGGTAATGAGCAGTTCTTC,CASRVASILGNEQFF